Below, 14 T cell receptor beta chains from the same sample are listed, as sequenced in a study of cytomegalovirus exposure and HLA in healthy donors. Primers for the PCR totalled 60 Vbeta and 13 Jbeta. Repertoires were generated with immunoSEQ multiplex PCR, while TCRdb's copy carries only in-frame clones and drops some. The sample lists 150,000 to 200,000 clones; more than 70% were seen once. Sequencing input: PBMCs. The receptors here all came from a boy aged 2-15 years in good health and CMV-seronegative.

V and J are TRBV6-5 and TRBJ1-2; D might be TRBD1 (5 bases). Trimming stripped 2 bases from V and 8 bases from J, with 15 bases between. The CDR3 extends over 14 amino acids. CDR1 MNHEY and CDR2 SVGAGI come from the germline V gene. This CDR3 is CASSYQPEGRGYTF. The CDR3 DNA sequence: TGTGCCAGCAGTTACCAGCCGGAGGGGCGAGGCTACACCTTC.

This chain links TRBV7-9 with TRBJ2-7, with TRBD1 matching over 7 bases. The CDR3 consists of 14 residues. CDR1 is SEHNR, CDR2 FQNEAQ, per germline (reference sequence). V shed 0 bases, J shed 6 bases, and the junction held 5 bases outside the gene matches. The CDR3 sequence: CASSLAGYRGEQYF. The CDR3, as DNA: TGTGCCAGCAGCTTAGCGGGTTACAGGGGCGAGCAGTACTTC.

The chain recombines TRBV30 with TRBJ2-3; TRBD1 is a possible D gene (5 bases). V lost 4 bases to trimming and J lost 7 bases, with 21 bases between them. Germline V lookup: CDR1 GTSNPN, CDR2 SVGIG (reference sequence). The length of the CDR3 is 15 residues. CDR3: CAWTVTGGLGNTQYF. The CDR3 region has the DNA TGTGCCTGGACGGTAACAGGCGGCTTGGGGAATACGCAGTATTTT.

With regard to this clone: It is unclear where the CDR3 begins or ends on the DNA, so no DNA is shown, and the CDR3 is as TCRdb lists it. The chain joins TRBV7-9 to TRBJ1-1. 17 amino acids form the CDR3, both terminal residues included. The germline V gene encodes CDR1 SEHNR and CDR2 FQNEAQ (reference sequence). The chain's CDR3 is CASSSPGLSLQRTEAFF.

The chain combines TRBV25-1 with TRBJ1-5, with D unclear. Germline CDR1 and CDR2: MGHDK and SYGVNS. The CDR3 contains 11 residues. Trimming left V 5 bases short and J 9 bases short, with 8 bases between. In DNA, the CDR3 is TGTGCCAGCAGTCTCTTCCCGCCCCAGCATTTT. It encodes CASSLFPPQHF.

The J gene is TRBJ2-7, the V gene TRBV9, with 8 bases matching TRBD1. CDR3 size: 15 residues. Germline trimming cut 0 bases from V and 0 bases from J; bases unmatched to any gene: 2. Germline V gives CDR1 SGDLS, CDR2 YYNGEE. CDR3 residues: CASSVGGQGSYEQYF. In nucleotides, the CDR3 is TGTGCCAGCAGCGTAGGTGGACAGGGCTCCTACGAGCAGTACTTC.

This clone was recorded only once. The chain combines TRBV5-1 with TRBJ2-7; possibly TRBD1 or TRBD2 for D (6 bases each). This CDR3 has 15 amino acids. V lost 4 bases to trimming and J lost 2 bases, with 16 bases between them. CDR1 SGHRS and CDR2 YFSETQ come from the germline V gene. The CDR3 DNA is TGCGCCAGCAGCGTGGGGGGCACTCTTACCTACGAGCAGTACTTC. As protein: CASSVGGTLTYEQYF.

V gene TRBV4-1 combines with J gene TRBJ2-2; possibly TRBD2 for D (6 bases). V lost 2 bases and J lost 5, with 15 bases in between. Germline V gives CDR1 MGHRA, CDR2 YSYEKL. The CDR3 covers 16 residues. CDR3 nucleotides: TGCGCCAGCAGCCAAAAGGGCGGTCTAGCGACCGGGGAGCTGTTTTTT. Its translation is CASSQKGGLATGELFF.

The gene calls are TRBV4-1 and TRBJ2-5; D is possibly TRBD2 (5 bases). The DNA end is a closer match to TRBJ2-7, so the J assignment may be wrong. This CDR3 spans 13 amino acids. Germline V gene data show CDR1 as MGHRA and CDR2 as YSYEKL. The CDR3 sequence is CASSTLGFHEQYF. CDR3 nucleotides: TGCGCCAGCAGCACACTAGGTTTCCACGAGCAGTACTTC.

The rearrangement uses TRBV6-5 and TRBJ2-7; tentative D call: TRBD1 (5 bases). Trimming pared 4 bases from V and 0 bases from J, leaving 13 bases between. Per germline, CDR1 MNHEY and CDR2 SVGAGI. The CDR3 totals 15 residues. CDR3 protein: CASSSPDTNSYEQYF. CDR3 bases: TGTGCCAGCAGTTCTCCGGACACGAACTCCTACGAGCAGTACTTC.

This clone was observed once. The chain recombines TRBV29-1 with TRBJ2-7; TRBD1 matches 7 bases. The CDR3 has 11 amino acids. J lost 7 bases, V lost 4 bases, and 4 bases had no gene match. Germline CDR1 reads SQVTM; CDR2 reads ANQGSEA. Here the CDR3 DNA reads TGCAGCGTTGTGTCACAGGGGGAGCAGTACTTC. Its translation: CSVVSQGEQYF.

The V and J genes are TRBV28 and TRBJ2-7, with TRBD2 identical over 9 bases. This CDR3 contains 16 residues. Germline CDR1 MDHEN, CDR2 SYDVKM. The V and J ends lost 6 bases and 4 bases, in that order; junction bases with no gene match: 13. CDR3 nucleotide sequence: TGTGCCAGCAGGCCCACGGCGGGAGGGCCTAGATACGAGCAGTACTTC. Translation gives CASRPTAGGPRYEQYF.

The V call is TRBV25-1, the J call TRBJ2-1, with D perhaps TRBD2 (5 bases). The CDR3 sequence is 16 residues long. The V and J ends lost 5 bases and 7 bases respectively, with 21 bases between them. Germline V CDR1 and CDR2: MGHDK, SYGVNS. CDR3 region: CASSPRHPRGKNEQFF. CDR3 in DNA: TGTGCCAGCAGTCCACGACACCCTCGGGGTAAAAATGAGCAGTTCTTC.

This chain joins TRBV15 and TRBJ2-1; unclear D gene. The CDR3 totals 12 residues. The germline V gene has CDR1 LNHNV and CDR2 YYDKDF (reference sequence). V was trimmed by 1 base and J by 8 bases, leaving 6 bases between them. The CDR3 loop reads CATSRVEDEQFF. The CDR3 DNA reads as TGTGCCACCAGCAGAGTAGAGGATGAGCAGTTCTTC.